The rows below give T cell receptor beta chains drawn from one sample of a study of blood T cell repertoires in COVID-19. Sequenced by immunoSEQ multiplex PCR; TCRdb stores in-frame clones only, minus some. The profile shows about 140,000 clones, less than 80% of them singletons. Material for sequencing was peripheral blood. These TCRs come from a man aged 55 to 70 with acute or convalescent COVID-19. Both conserved end residues are part of each CDR3. D genes are given only for firm matches. Rows give clone size only sometimes, using once, few, many, or a class for an expanded clone.

CDR3 protein: CASSVGGQNSYEQYF; CDR3 DNA: TGTGCCAGCAGCGTAGGGGGACAGAATTCCTACGAGCAGTACTTC; clone size: .; CDR3 length: 15; J gene: TRBJ2-7; V gene: TRBV9; D gene: TRBD1
CDR3 protein: CASSVFPTGKREKLFF; CDR3 DNA: TGTGCCAGCAGTGTGTTTCCGACAGGGAAGCGTGAAAAACTGTTTTTT; clone size: .; CDR3 length: 16; J gene: TRBJ1-4; V gene: TRBV6-2/TRBV6-3; D gene: TRBD1
CDR3 protein: CATSDPGTVGAHTQYF; CDR3 DNA: TGTGCCACCAGTGACCCCGGGACAGTGGGGGCCCATACGCAGTATTTT; clone size: .; CDR3 length: 16; J gene: TRBJ2-3; V gene: TRBV24-1; D gene: TRBD1
CDR3 protein: CASSPTPGEKLFF; CDR3 DNA: TGTGCCAGCAGTCCCACACCGGGGGAAAAACTGTTTTTT; clone size: .; CDR3 length: 13; J gene: TRBJ1-4; V gene: TRBV28; D gene: .
CDR3 protein: CASSKTSTSYIQYF; CDR3 DNA: TGTGCCAGCAGCAAAACTTCCACTAGTTACATTCAGTACTTC; clone size: .; CDR3 length: 14; J gene: TRBJ2-4; V gene: TRBV9; D gene: .
CDR3 protein: CASSLAGVSSYEQYF; CDR3 DNA: TGTGCCAGCAGCTTGGCGGGAGTTTCCTCCTACGAGCAGTACTTC; clone size: few; CDR3 length: 15; J gene: TRBJ2-7; V gene: TRBV5-8; D gene: .
CDR3 protein: CASSTPSGSGGNEQFF; CDR3 DNA: TGTGCCAGCAGCACCCCTAGCGGGAGTGGGGGCAATGAGCAGTTCTTC; clone size: .; CDR3 length: 16; J gene: TRBJ2-1; V gene: TRBV7-6; D gene: TRBD2
CDR3 protein: CASRLAGLNEQFF; CDR3 DNA: TGTGCCAGTAGACTGGCGGGACTCAATGAGCAGTTCTTC; clone size: .; CDR3 length: 13; J gene: TRBJ2-1; V gene: TRBV19; D gene: .
CDR3 protein: CASSQGLALGDTQYF; CDR3 DNA: TGCGCCAGCAGCCAAGGTCTAGCCCTCGGAGATACGCAGTATTTT; clone size: .; CDR3 length: 15; J gene: TRBJ2-3; V gene: TRBV4-3; D gene: .
CDR3 protein: CASSSAGTSSYNEQFF; CDR3 DNA: TGTGCCAGCAGTTCCGCCGGGACTAGCTCCTACAATGAGCAGTTCTTC; clone size: .; CDR3 length: 16; J gene: TRBJ2-1; V gene: TRBV28; D gene: TRBD2
CDR3 protein: CSVERTANYGYTF; CDR3 DNA: TGCAGCGTTGAACGGACAGCAAACTATGGCTACACCTTC; clone size: .; CDR3 length: 13; J gene: TRBJ1-2; V gene: TRBV29-1; D gene: .
CDR3 protein: CASSPGTGGGYTF; CDR3 DNA: TGTGCCAGCAGCCCTGGGACAGGCGGCGGCTACACCTTC; clone size: .; CDR3 length: 13; J gene: TRBJ1-2; V gene: TRBV5-5; D gene: TRBD1
CDR3 protein: CASSLVRETNIQYF; CDR3 DNA: TGTGCCAGCAGCTTGGTCCGGGAGACGAACATTCAGTACTTC; clone size: .; CDR3 length: 14; J gene: TRBJ2-4; V gene: TRBV5-6; D gene: .
CDR3 protein: CASSLAVGAGTANYGYTF; CDR3 DNA: TGTGCCAGCAGCTTGGCCGTCGGTGCTGGGACAGCTAACTATGGCTACACCTTC; clone size: once; CDR3 length: 18; J gene: TRBJ1-2; V gene: TRBV5-6; D gene: TRBD1
CDR3 protein: CASSQDRDREREQYF; CDR3 DNA: TGTGCCAGCAGCCAAGATCGGGATAGGGAACGGGAGCAGTACTTC; clone size: .; CDR3 length: 15; J gene: TRBJ2-7; V gene: TRBV4-2; D gene: .
CDR3 protein: CASSPRQGAKEEQYF; CDR3 DNA: TGTGCCAGCAGCCCTAGACAGGGGGCAAAAGAAGAGCAGTACTTC; clone size: few; CDR3 length: 15; J gene: TRBJ2-7; V gene: TRBV7-8; D gene: TRBD1
CDR3 protein: CASSLSPSGTPEGYTF; CDR3 DNA: TGTGCCAGCAGTTTGAGCCCAAGCGGGACTCCTGAAGGCTACACCTTC; clone size: .; CDR3 length: 16; J gene: TRBJ1-2; V gene: TRBV28; D gene: .
CDR3 protein: CASSIGTGAWNEQFF; CDR3 DNA: TGTGCCAGTAGTATCGGGACAGGGGCGTGGAATGAGCAGTTCTTC; clone size: .; CDR3 length: 15; J gene: TRBJ2-1; V gene: TRBV19; D gene: TRBD1
CDR3 protein: CASSGGMDQPQHF; CDR3 DNA: TGTGCCAGCAGCGGGGGGATGGATCAGCCCCAGCATTTT; clone size: .; CDR3 length: 13; J gene: TRBJ1-5; V gene: TRBV5-6; D gene: .
CDR3 protein: CASSTIDRVGAFF; CDR3 DNA: TGTGCCAGCAGCACGATCGACAGGGTAGGAGCTTTCTTT; clone size: .; CDR3 length: 13; J gene: TRBJ1-1; V gene: TRBV6-2/TRBV6-3; D gene: TRBD1
CDR3 protein: CASSLALGNTGELFF; CDR3 DNA: TGTGCCAGCAGCTTGGCTCTCGGGAACACCGGGGAGCTGTTTTTT; clone size: .; CDR3 length: 15; J gene: TRBJ2-2; V gene: TRBV5-4; D gene: .
CDR3 protein: CASSFRDRVGSPLHF; CDR3 DNA: TGTGCCAGCAGCTTCCGGGACAGGGTGGGTTCACCCCTCCACTTT; clone size: once; CDR3 length: 15; J gene: TRBJ1-6; V gene: TRBV5-6; D gene: TRBD1
CDR3 protein: CASSSISGRFGNEQFF; CDR3 DNA: TGTGCCAGCAGTTCAATTAGCGGGAGGTTTGGCAATGAGCAGTTCTTC; clone size: .; CDR3 length: 16; J gene: TRBJ2-1; V gene: TRBV27; D gene: TRBD2
CDR3 protein: CASTPAGGYGYTF; CDR3 DNA: TGTGCCAGCACCCCCGCGGGCGGCTATGGCTACACCTTC; clone size: once; CDR3 length: 13; J gene: TRBJ1-2; V gene: TRBV27; D gene: .
CDR3 protein: CASSEVAGEKDTQYF; CDR3 DNA: TGTGCCAGCAGTGAAGTAGCGGGAGAGAAAGATACGCAGTATTTT; clone size: .; CDR3 length: 15; J gene: TRBJ2-3; V gene: TRBV2; D gene: TRBD2
CDR3 protein: CSASISAGTNEQFF; CDR3 DNA: TGCAGTGCTAGTATTAGCGCGGGAACGAATGAGCAGTTCTTC; clone size: .; CDR3 length: 14; J gene: TRBJ2-1; V gene: TRBV20-1; D gene: .
CDR3 protein: CASSLSGTGTTIYF; CDR3 DNA: TGTGCCAGCAGTTTAAGCGGGACAGGGACCACCATATATTTT; clone size: .; CDR3 length: 14; J gene: TRBJ1-3; V gene: TRBV27; D gene: TRBD1
CDR3 protein: CASRGSGNTIYF; CDR3 DNA: TGTGCCAGCCGAGGATCTGGAAACACCATATATTTT; clone size: .; CDR3 length: 12; J gene: TRBJ1-3; V gene: TRBV9; D gene: .
CDR3 protein: CATSSRQGLKAFF; CDR3 DNA: TGTGCCACCTCTTCCCGACAGGGGTTAAAAGCTTTCTTT; clone size: .; CDR3 length: 13; J gene: TRBJ1-1; V gene: TRBV19; D gene: TRBD1
CDR3 protein: CASRLLRGEAFF; CDR3 DNA: TGTGCCAGTAGACTCCTTCGGGGTGAAGCTTTCTTT; clone size: .; CDR3 length: 12; J gene: TRBJ1-1; V gene: TRBV19; D gene: .
CDR3 protein: CASSPPMADSQYF; CDR3 DNA: TGTGCCAGCTCACCACCGATGGCAGACTCTCAGTATTTT; clone size: .; CDR3 length: 13; J gene: TRBJ2-3; V gene: TRBV18; D gene: .
CDR3 protein: CSVSDRAPNEQFF; CDR3 DNA: TGCAGCGTGTCGGACAGGGCACCTAATGAGCAGTTCTTC; clone size: .; CDR3 length: 13; J gene: TRBJ2-1; V gene: TRBV29-1; D gene: TRBD1
CDR3 protein: CASSFTRDTEAFF; CDR3 DNA: TGTGCCAGCAGCTTTACCAGGGACACTGAAGCTTTCTTT; clone size: .; CDR3 length: 13; J gene: TRBJ1-1; V gene: TRBV7-9; D gene: .
CDR3 protein: CASSPGGGRATGELFF; CDR3 DNA: TGCGCCAGCAGCCCGGGGGGAGGGAGGGCCACGGGGGAGCTGTTTTTT; clone size: .; CDR3 length: 16; J gene: TRBJ2-2; V gene: TRBV4-3; D gene: TRBD2
CDR3 protein: CASSQGQGVSEKLFF; CDR3 DNA: TGTGCCAGCAGCCAAGGACAGGGGGTTAGTGAAAAACTGTTTTTT; clone size: few; CDR3 length: 15; J gene: TRBJ1-4; V gene: TRBV7-9; D gene: TRBD1
CDR3 protein: CSVVLGSSGNTIYF; CDR3 DNA: TGCAGCGTTGTGCTCGGGAGCTCTGGAAACACCATATATTTT; clone size: .; CDR3 length: 14; J gene: TRBJ1-3; V gene: TRBV29-1; D gene: .
CDR3 protein: CASSSLLTGLLNTEAFF; CDR3 DNA: TGTGCCAGCAGTTCCCTTCTGACAGGGTTGCTGAACACTGAAGCTTTCTTT; clone size: .; CDR3 length: 17; J gene: TRBJ1-1; V gene: TRBV2; D gene: TRBD1
CDR3 protein: CASSLDRGALNTEAFF; CDR3 DNA: TGTGCCAGCAGTCTAGACAGGGGAGCCTTGAACACTGAAGCTTTCTTT; clone size: .; CDR3 length: 16; J gene: TRBJ1-1; V gene: TRBV27; D gene: TRBD1
CDR3 protein: CAWSGDRGLARAKNIQYF; CDR3 DNA: TGTGCCTGGAGTGGAGACAGGGGGCTCGCGAGGGCCAAAAACATTCAGTACTTC; clone size: .; CDR3 length: 18; J gene: TRBJ2-4; V gene: TRBV30; D gene: TRBD1
CDR3 protein: CASSYSGTGVYGYTF; CDR3 DNA: TGTGCCAGCAGTTACTCAGGGACAGGGGTCTATGGCTACACCTTC; clone size: .; CDR3 length: 15; J gene: TRBJ1-2; V gene: TRBV6-5; D gene: TRBD1
CDR3 protein: CASTRPGGRGEKLFF; CDR3 DNA: TGTGCCAGCACCCGCCCCGGGGGGCGCGGTGAAAAACTGTTTTTT; clone size: .; CDR3 length: 15; J gene: TRBJ1-4; V gene: TRBV11-2; D gene: .
CDR3 protein: CASSDPRGRGLTGANVLTF; CDR3 DNA: TGTGCCAGTAGCGACCCCCGGGGCAGGGGGCTCACTGGGGCCAACGTCCTGACTTTC; clone size: .; CDR3 length: 19; J gene: TRBJ2-6; V gene: TRBV19; D gene: TRBD1
CDR3 protein: CASSQRGTGNEQFF; CDR3 DNA: TGTGCCAGCAGCCAACGCGGTACGGGCAATGAGCAGTTCTTC; clone size: .; CDR3 length: 14; J gene: TRBJ2-1; V gene: TRBV3-1/TRBV3-2; D gene: .
CDR3 protein: CASSRLSRGDYGYTF; CDR3 DNA: TGTGCCAGCAGTCGATTGTCCAGGGGGGACTATGGCTACACCTTC; clone size: .; CDR3 length: 15; J gene: TRBJ1-2; V gene: TRBV28; D gene: TRBD1
CDR3 protein: CASKRDTGELFF; CDR3 DNA: TGTGCCAGCAAGAGAGACACCGGGGAGCTGTTTTTT; clone size: .; CDR3 length: 12; J gene: TRBJ2-2; V gene: TRBV6-5; D gene: .
CDR3 protein: CASRDRGGQGRETQYF; CDR3 DNA: TGTGCCAGTAGAGATCGAGGGGGTCAGGGGAGAGAGACCCAGTACTTC; clone size: .; CDR3 length: 16; J gene: TRBJ2-5; V gene: TRBV19; D gene: .
CDR3 protein: CASSSPLTKREQYF; CDR3 DNA: TGTGCCAGCAGCTCCCCCCTTACCAAGCGCGAGCAGTACTTC; clone size: .; CDR3 length: 14; J gene: TRBJ2-7; V gene: TRBV7-8; D gene: .
CDR3 protein: CASRAPGRGDTGELFF; CDR3 DNA: TGTGCCAGCAGAGCCCCCGGCAGGGGAGACACCGGGGAGCTGTTTTTT; clone size: .; CDR3 length: 16; J gene: TRBJ2-2; V gene: TRBV9; D gene: .
CDR3 protein: CASSLARSGFYEKLFF; CDR3 DNA: TGCGCCAGCAGCTTGGCCCGCTCAGGGTTTTATGAAAAACTGTTTTTT; clone size: .; CDR3 length: 16; J gene: TRBJ1-4; V gene: TRBV5-1; D gene: .
CDR3 protein: CAIRDSTPNYGYTF; CDR3 DNA: TGTGCCATCAGGGACTCGACCCCTAACTATGGCTACACCTTC; clone size: .; CDR3 length: 14; J gene: TRBJ1-2; V gene: TRBV10-3; D gene: .